This T cell receptor beta chain was observed in a study of blood T cells in healthy people across ages. Losses at the gene ends were 4 bases for V and 6 bases for J; bases not matched to a gene: 11. The CDR3 runs 14 residues. In germline, CDR1 is DFQATT, CDR2 SNEGSKA (reference sequence). Primers used in a second PCR of about 7 to 12 cycles were a sample-barcoded 5' primer and a J-beta primer mix. TCRdb itself ran the 5' RACE reads through MiXCR, one entry per CDR3 protein. The sample has about 680,000 distinct CDR3 sequences, approximately 49% seen once. This clonotype was obtained from a woman aged 55-69 years in good health. The sample consisted of blood. This rearrangement joins TRBV20-1 to TRBJ2-7; 8 bases map to TRBD2. The CDR3 spells CSATGTSIPTEQYF. For the CDR3, the DNA is TGCAGTGCTACCGGGACTAGTATCCCTACCGAGCAGTACTTC.